This is a list of T cell receptor beta chains from one sample in a study of shared clonotypes between healthy human individuals. Here immunoSEQ multiplex PCR was the method, and the copy in TCRdb shows in-frame clones only, minus some. The sample lists approximately 980,000 clones, approximately 80% occurring once. The material sequenced was memory CD4+ T cells sorted from blood. The receptors originated from a man aged 18-30 years in good health. The CDR3 runs from the conserved cysteine through the conserved F or W. The D gene is left open where the match is weak. Size is omitted from some rows. Given values are once, few, many or a class for expanded clones.

DNA: TGCGCCAGCAGCCTAGGACAGGGTGGAACGGTTGGAGAGACCCAGTACTTC
CDR3: CASSLGQGGTVGETQYF
D: TRBD1
J: TRBJ2-5
V: TRBV4-1
size: NA

DNA: TGTGCCAGCAGCTTAGCAGGAGTCGCAGATACGCAGTATTTT
CDR3: CASSLAGVADTQYF
D: NA
J: TRBJ2-3
V: TRBV7-8
size: few

DNA: TGTGCCAGCAGCCTTCGGAGCTATGGCTACACCTTC
CDR3: CASSLRSYGYTF
D: NA
J: TRBJ1-2
V: TRBV11-2
size: NA

DNA: TGTGCCATCAGCGATAGCGGGAGGGTCTCGAAGACCCAGTACTTC
CDR3: CAISDSGRVSKTQYF
D: TRBD2
J: TRBJ2-5
V: TRBV10-3
size: NA

DNA: TGTGCCAGCAGTTACTCTTCCGCAACTAATGAAAAACTGTTTTTT
CDR3: CASSYSSATNEKLFF
D: NA
J: TRBJ1-4
V: TRBV6-5
size: NA

DNA: TGCAGCGTTACCTTTGACGGGAGCAATCAGCCCCAGCATTTT
CDR3: CSVTFDGSNQPQHF
D: NA
J: TRBJ1-5
V: TRBV29-1
size: NA

DNA: TGTGCCAGCAGTTTACAGTGGGAGGCAGCTTTCTTT
CDR3: CASSLQWEAAFF
D: NA
J: TRBJ1-1
V: TRBV28
size: few

DNA: TGTGCCAGCAGCTTGGGGGACACAGGAAACACCATATATTTT
CDR3: CASSLGDTGNTIYF
D: NA
J: TRBJ1-3
V: TRBV5-4
size: NA

DNA: TGTGCTAGTGGTGGGGTTAACTATGGCTACACCTTC
CDR3: CASGGVNYGYTF
D: NA
J: TRBJ1-2
V: TRBV12-5
size: NA

DNA: TGTGCCAGCAGTGAATTACATAACAGGGAGAGTGGCTACACCTTC
CDR3: CASSELHNRESGYTF
D: NA
J: TRBJ1-2
V: TRBV6-1
size: NA

DNA: TGTGCCAGCAGCTCCGCACTCACGAACACTGAAGCTTTCTTT
CDR3: CASSSALTNTEAFF
D: NA
J: TRBJ1-1
V: TRBV7-2
size: NA

DNA: TGTGCCAGCAGCGGATACAGGGGGCCTGGAAACACCATATATTTT
CDR3: CASSGYRGPGNTIYF
D: TRBD1
J: TRBJ1-3
V: TRBV9
size: once

DNA: TGCGCCAGCAGCTTCGGGGGCGACTATGGCTACACCTTC
CDR3: CASSFGGDYGYTF
D: NA
J: TRBJ1-2
V: TRBV5-1
size: once

DNA: TGCAGCGTGACACAGGGTAACACGGGAAACACCATATATTTT
CDR3: CSVTQGNTGNTIYF
D: NA
J: TRBJ1-3
V: TRBV29-1
size: NA

DNA: TGCGCCAGCAGCTTGGAAGGGGATACCACTTACGAGCAGTACTTC
CDR3: CASSLEGDTTYEQYF
D: NA
J: TRBJ2-7
V: TRBV5-1
size: once

DNA: TGTGCCAGCAGTTTCGAGGGCCCCACAGATACGCAGTATTTT
CDR3: CASSFEGPTDTQYF
D: NA
J: TRBJ2-3
V: TRBV27
size: NA

DNA: TGTGCCTGGACTAAGGGGCGAGGCACTGAAGCTTTCTTT
CDR3: CAWTKGRGTEAFF
D: NA
J: TRBJ1-1
V: TRBV30
size: NA

DNA: TGTGCCAGCCACACGACTCGCACAGATACGCAGTATTTT
CDR3: CASHTTRTDTQYF
D: NA
J: TRBJ2-3
V: TRBV2
size: NA

DNA: TGTGCCAGCAGGGATGGGACTAGCGGGAGAGGGGGATACAATGAGCAGTTCTTC
CDR3: CASRDGTSGRGGYNEQFF
D: TRBD2
J: TRBJ2-1
V: TRBV5-4
size: NA